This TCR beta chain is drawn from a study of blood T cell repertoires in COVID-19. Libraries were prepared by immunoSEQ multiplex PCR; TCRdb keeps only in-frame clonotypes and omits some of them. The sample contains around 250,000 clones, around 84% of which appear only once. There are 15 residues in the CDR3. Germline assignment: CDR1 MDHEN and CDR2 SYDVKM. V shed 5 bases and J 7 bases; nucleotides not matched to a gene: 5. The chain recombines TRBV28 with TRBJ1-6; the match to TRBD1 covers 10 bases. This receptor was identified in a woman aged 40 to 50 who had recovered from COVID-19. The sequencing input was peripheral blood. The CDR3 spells CASSRQGAQNSPLHF. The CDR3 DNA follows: TGTGCCAGCAGTAGACAGGGGGCGCAGAATTCACCCCTCCACTTT.